Described below is a single T cell receptor (beta chain) sequence and its context. What it recognizes is unknown. This record comes from a study of OX40 agonist ivuxolimab in advanced cancers. The table came from immunoSEQ multiplex PCR; TCRdb's copy has only in-frame clones and leaves some out. The sample includes fewer than 90,000 clones, 65% to 90% of them seen just once. General study findings and limits: The antigens recognized by the expanded peripheral T cells, that is their antigen specificity, were not determined.

Sample: CD4+ or CD8+ T cells sorted from blood, taken in a trial of the OX40 agonist ivuxolimab. This clonotype originated in an adult with an advanced solid tumor such as melanoma, head and neck, liver or kidney cancer.

The CDR3 loop reads CASSFGQGNQPQHF. The CDR3 DNA reads TGTGCCAGCAGTTTTGGACAGGGAAATCAGCCCCAGCATTTT. The chain couples TRBV7-2 to TRBJ1-5; 8 bases map to TRBD1. The CDR3 runs to 14 residues. Trimming at V came to 6 bases and at J to 4 bases, leaving 5 bases not matched to a gene. The germline gives CDR1 SGHTA, CDR2 FQGNSA.